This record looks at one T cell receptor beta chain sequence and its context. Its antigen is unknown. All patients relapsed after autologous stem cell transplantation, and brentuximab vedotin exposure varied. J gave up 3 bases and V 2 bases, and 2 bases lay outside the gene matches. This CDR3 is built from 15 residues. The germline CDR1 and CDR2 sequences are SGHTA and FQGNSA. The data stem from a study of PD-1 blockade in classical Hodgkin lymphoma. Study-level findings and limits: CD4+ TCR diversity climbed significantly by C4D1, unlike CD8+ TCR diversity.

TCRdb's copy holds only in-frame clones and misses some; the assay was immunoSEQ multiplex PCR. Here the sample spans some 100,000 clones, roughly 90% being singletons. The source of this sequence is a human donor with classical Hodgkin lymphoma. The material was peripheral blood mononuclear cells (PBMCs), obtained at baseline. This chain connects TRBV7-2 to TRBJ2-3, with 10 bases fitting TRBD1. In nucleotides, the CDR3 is TGTGCCAGCAGCTTAAGGGACAGGGGAACAGATACGCAGTATTTT. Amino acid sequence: CASSLRDRGTDTQYF.